This entry features one TCR beta chain sequence. Antigen: not known. This sample stems from a study of T cell responses to AZD1222 COVID-19 vaccine. The study, taken as a whole, reports: Among those given AZD1222, only 6 or 7 were seropositive at baseline. The breadth and depth of Spike-specific TCRs increased once two AZD1222 doses had been given. Repertoire collection took place solely once the T cell response had peaked. Nearly half of the spike-specific TCRs reportedly recognize variant regions that carry no mutations.

This CDR3 contains 14 residues. Trimming stripped 5 bases from V and 5 bases from J, with 15 bases between. CDR1 is SGHAT and CDR2 is FQNNGV in the germline V gene. Generated by immunoSEQ multiplex PCR, the TCRdb table keeps only in-frame clones and is missing some. The table shows 150,000 to 200,000 clones, with around 93% occurring only once. The source material was peripheral blood, sampled on day 0 of AZD1222 vaccination. The receptor's source is an adult in good health. The genes are TRBV11-2 and TRBJ2-5, with D unresolved. The CDR3: CASSKGWRAETQYF. The CDR3 region has the DNA TGTGCCAGCAGCAAAGGCTGGCGCGCTGAGACCCAGTACTTC.